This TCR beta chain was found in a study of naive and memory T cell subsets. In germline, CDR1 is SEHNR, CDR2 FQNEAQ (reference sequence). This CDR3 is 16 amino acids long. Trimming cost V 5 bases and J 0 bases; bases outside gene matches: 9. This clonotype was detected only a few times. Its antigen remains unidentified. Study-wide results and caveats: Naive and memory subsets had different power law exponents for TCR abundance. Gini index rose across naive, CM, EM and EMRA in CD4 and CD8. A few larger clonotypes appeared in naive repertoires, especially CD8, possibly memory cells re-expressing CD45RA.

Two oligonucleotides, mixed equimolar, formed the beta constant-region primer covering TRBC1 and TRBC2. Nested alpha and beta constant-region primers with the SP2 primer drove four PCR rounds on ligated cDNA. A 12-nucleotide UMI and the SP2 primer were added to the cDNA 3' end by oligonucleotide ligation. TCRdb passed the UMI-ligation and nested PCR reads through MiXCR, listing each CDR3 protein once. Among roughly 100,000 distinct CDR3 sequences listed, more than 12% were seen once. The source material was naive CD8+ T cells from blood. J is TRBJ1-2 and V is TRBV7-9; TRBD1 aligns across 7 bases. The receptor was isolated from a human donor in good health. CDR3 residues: CASSTPSQGSNYGYTF. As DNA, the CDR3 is TGTGCCAGCAGCACGCCGTCACAGGGGTCTAACTATGGCTACACCTTC.